The sequence of this TCR beta chain was determined in a study of early T cells in non-severe SARS-CoV-2 infection. This clonotype was seen only a few times. Individual cDNA molecules received unique molecular identifiers. TCRdb re-called the 5' RACE reads through MiXCR, storing one row per CDR3 protein. Here the sample spans about 64,000 distinct CDR3 sequences, roughly 12% being singletons. Germline V gene data show CDR1 as MNHEY and CDR2 as SVGEGT. Trimming left V 7 bases short and J 5 bases short, with 14 bases between. This CDR3 comprises 13 residues. This specimen was whole blood, taken at baseline. This rearrangement joins TRBV6-2 or TRBV6-3 to TRBJ2-5; unclear D gene. The sequence was collected from an adult who was a healthcare worker with PCR-confirmed SARS-CoV-2 infection or an uninfected control (not recorded which). CDR3 sequence: CASTPLSRETQYF. CDR3 nucleotide sequence: TGTGCCAGCACGCCTTTGAGTCGGGAGACCCAGTACTTC.